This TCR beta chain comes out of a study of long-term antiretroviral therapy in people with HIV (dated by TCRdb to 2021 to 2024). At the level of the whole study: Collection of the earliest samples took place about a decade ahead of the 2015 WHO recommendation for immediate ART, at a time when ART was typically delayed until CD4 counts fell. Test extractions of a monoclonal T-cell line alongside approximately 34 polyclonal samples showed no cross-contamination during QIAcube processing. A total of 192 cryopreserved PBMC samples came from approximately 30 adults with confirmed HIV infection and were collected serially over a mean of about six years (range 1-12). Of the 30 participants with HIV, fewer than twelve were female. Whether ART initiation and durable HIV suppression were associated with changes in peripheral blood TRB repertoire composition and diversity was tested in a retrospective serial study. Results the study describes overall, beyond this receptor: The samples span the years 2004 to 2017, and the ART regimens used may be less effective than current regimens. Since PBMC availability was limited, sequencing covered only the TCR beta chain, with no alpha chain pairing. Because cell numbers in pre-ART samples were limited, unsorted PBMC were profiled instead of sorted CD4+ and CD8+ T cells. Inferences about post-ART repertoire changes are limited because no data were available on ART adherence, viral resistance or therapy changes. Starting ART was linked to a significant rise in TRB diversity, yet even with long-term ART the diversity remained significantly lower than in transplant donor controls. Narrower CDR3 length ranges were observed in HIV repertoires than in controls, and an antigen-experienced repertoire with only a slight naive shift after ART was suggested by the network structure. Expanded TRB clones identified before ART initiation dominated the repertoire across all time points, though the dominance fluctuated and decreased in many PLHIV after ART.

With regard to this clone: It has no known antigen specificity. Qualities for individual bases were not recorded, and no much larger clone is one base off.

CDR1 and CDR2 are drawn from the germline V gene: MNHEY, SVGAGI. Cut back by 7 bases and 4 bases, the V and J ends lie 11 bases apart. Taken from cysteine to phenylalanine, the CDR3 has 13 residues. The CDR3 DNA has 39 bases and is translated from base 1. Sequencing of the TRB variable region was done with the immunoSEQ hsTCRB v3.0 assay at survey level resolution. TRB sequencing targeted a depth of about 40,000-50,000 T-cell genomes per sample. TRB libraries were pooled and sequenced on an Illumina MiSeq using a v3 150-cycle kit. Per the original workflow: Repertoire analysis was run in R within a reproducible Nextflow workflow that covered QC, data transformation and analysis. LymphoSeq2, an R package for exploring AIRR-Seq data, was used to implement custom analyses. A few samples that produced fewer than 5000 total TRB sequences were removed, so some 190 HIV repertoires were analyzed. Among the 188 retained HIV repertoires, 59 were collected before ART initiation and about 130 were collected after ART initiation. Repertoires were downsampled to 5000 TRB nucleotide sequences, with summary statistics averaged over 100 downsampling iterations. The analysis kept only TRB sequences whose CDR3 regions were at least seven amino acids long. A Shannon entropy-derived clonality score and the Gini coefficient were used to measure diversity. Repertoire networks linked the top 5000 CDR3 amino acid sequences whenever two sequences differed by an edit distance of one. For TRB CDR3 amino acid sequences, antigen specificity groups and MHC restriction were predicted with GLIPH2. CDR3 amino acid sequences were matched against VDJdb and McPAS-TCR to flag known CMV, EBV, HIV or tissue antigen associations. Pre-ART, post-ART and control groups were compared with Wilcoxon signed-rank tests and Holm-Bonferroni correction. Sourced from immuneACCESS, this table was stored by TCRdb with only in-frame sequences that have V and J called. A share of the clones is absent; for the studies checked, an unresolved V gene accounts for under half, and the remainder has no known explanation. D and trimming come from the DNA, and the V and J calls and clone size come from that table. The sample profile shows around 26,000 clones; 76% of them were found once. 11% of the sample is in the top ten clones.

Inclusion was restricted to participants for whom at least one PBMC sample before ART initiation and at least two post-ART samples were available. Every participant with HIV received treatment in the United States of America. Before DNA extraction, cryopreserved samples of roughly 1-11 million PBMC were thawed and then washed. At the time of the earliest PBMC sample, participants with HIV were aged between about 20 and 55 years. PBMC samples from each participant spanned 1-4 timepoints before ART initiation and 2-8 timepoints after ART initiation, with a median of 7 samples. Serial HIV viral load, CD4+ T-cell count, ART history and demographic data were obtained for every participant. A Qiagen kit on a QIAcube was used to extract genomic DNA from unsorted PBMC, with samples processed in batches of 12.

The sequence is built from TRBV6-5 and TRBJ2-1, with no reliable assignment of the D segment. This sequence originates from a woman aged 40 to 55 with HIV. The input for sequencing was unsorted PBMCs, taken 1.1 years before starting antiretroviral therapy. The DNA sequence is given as TGTGCCAGCAACAGAGACGGATACAATGAGCAGTTCTTC. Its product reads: CASNRDGYNEQFF.